A single sample gave rise to the 32 T cell receptor beta chains below, sequenced in a study of identical twins. TCRdb re-called the 5' RACE reads with MiXCR, one entry per CDR3 protein. The sample lists hundreds of thousands of distinct CDR3 sequences; around 24% were seen once. The data also belong to a second study, concerning T cells expressing NK-cell markers.

The sequenced sample was CD4+ T cells sorted from blood. The receptors come from a woman younger than 35 in good health.

As for this clonotype: Relative to the germline gene, one junction end is altered; a read error may explain this. V and J are TRBV7-9 and TRBJ2-2; 7 bases map to TRBD2. The CDR3 is 15 residues long. CDR1 is SEHNR and CDR2 is FQNEAQ in the germline V gene (reference sequence). CDR3 loop: CASSLAEANTGELFF. In nucleotides, the CDR3 is TGTGCCAGCAGCCTAGCGGAAGCGAACACCGGGGAGCTGTTTTTT.

The chain carries TRBV29-1 and TRBJ1-1; no reliable D call. The V gene's germline CDR1 is SQVTM and CDR2 ANQGSEA. The CDR3 covers 13 residues. V lost 4 bases and J 0 bases, leaving 9 bases between the germline ends. DNA for the CDR3: TGCAGCGTTGCGTCGGTCATGAACACTGAAGCTTTCTTT. It yields the protein CSVASVMNTEAFF.

The chain couples TRBV5-1 to TRBJ1-2, with 12 bases identical to TRBD1. CDR1 and CDR2 (germline): SGHRS, YFSETQ. V shed 4 bases and J 4 bases; nucleotides not matched to a gene: 11. This CDR3 spans 17 amino acids. The DNA of the CDR3 is TGCGCCAGCAGCCAGGGGACAGGGGGCTTGTCTTTCTATGGCTACACCTTC. Translated: CASSQGTGGLSFYGYTF.

The rearrangement joins TRBV11-3 to TRBJ2-7; D might be TRBD1 or TRBD2, each matching 7 bases. Germline V gives CDR1 SGHNT, CDR2 YENEEA. The CDR3 is 15 amino acids. V gave up 2 bases and J gave up 6 bases, with 17 bases separating them. The CDR3 reads CASSLRQGGLGEQYF. The CDR3 DNA follows: TGTGCCAGCAGCTTACGACAGGGAGGGCTTGGCGAGCAGTACTTC.

This clonotype has a handful of counts. The gene calls are TRBV5-1 and TRBJ1-1; D is possibly TRBD1 (5 bases). Germline V gene sequence: CDR1 SGHRS, CDR2 YFSETQ. This CDR3 is 14 amino acids long. V shed 3 bases and J shed 4 bases, with 13 bases lying between them. The CDR3: CASSSPWGPTEAFF. The CDR3, as DNA: TGCGCCAGCAGCTCCCCTTGGGGCCCCACTGAAGCTTTCTTT.

In its sample, this clonotype was seen many times. The chain links TRBV6-2 or TRBV6-3 to TRBJ2-1; 12 nucleotides agree with TRBD2. The V and J ends lost 6 bases and 9 bases, in that order; junction bases with no gene match: 3. The length of the CDR3 is 13 residues. Germline V gene data show CDR1 as MNHEY and CDR2 as SVGEGT. The CDR3 region has the DNA TGTGCCAGCAGACTAGCGGGGGGTGGTGAGCAGTTCTTC. Amino acid sequence: CASRLAGGGEQFF.

The chain combines TRBV29-1 with TRBJ2-3, with 9 bases matching TRBD2. Trimming took 4 bases from V and 4 from J; bases not matched to a gene: 9. The germline CDR1 and CDR2 sequences are SQVTM and ANQGSEA. The CDR3 is made up of 15 amino acids. The DNA for the CDR3 is TGCAGCGTTGCTGGGCTAGCGGGAAGTCCAGATACGCAGTATTTT. The encoded protein is CSVAGLAGSPDTQYF.

This rearrangement joins TRBV29-1 to TRBJ1-1; D is uncertain. This CDR3 region has 11 residues. V gave up 1 base and J gave up 5 bases, with 5 bases separating them. Germline V lookup: CDR1 SQVTM, CDR2 ANQGSEA. CDR3 loop: CSVEVMTEAFF. CDR3 nucleotides: TGCAGCGTTGAAGTTATGACTGAAGCTTTCTTT.

The gene calls are TRBV7-9 and TRBJ2-5, with TRBD1 matching over 7 bases. The germline CDR1 and CDR2 sequences are SEHNR and FQNEAQ (reference sequence). The CDR3 extends over 15 amino acids. V shed 4 bases, J shed 5 bases, and the junction held 10 bases outside the gene matches. For the CDR3, the DNA is TGTGCCAGCAGCTACTCCGCGACAGGGTTTGAGACCCAGTACTTC. It translates to CASSYSATGFETQYF.

V gene TRBV10-3 combines with J gene TRBJ2-3; 9 bases align to TRBD2. This CDR3 is built from 14 residues. Germline lookup yields CDR1 ENHRY and CDR2 SYGVKD. V trimming: 7 bases; J trimming: 3 bases; junction bases outside the gene matches: 5. The CDR3 protein is CAIKVSGGTDTQYF. Written as DNA, the CDR3 is TGTGCCATCAAGGTTAGCGGGGGAACAGATACGCAGTATTTT.

The chain links TRBV20-1 to TRBJ2-5, with TRBD1 matching 7 bases. Per the germline V gene, CDR1 is DFQATT and CDR2 is SNEGSKA (reference sequence). Germline trimming cut 6 bases from V and 1 base from J; bases unmatched to any gene: 5. This CDR3 is built from 13 residues. In nucleotides, the CDR3 is TGCAGTGCCAGGGGGACCCTCCAAGAGACCCAGTACTTC. This encodes CSARGTLQETQYF.

This clonotype was recorded many times. The rearrangement links TRBV3-1 to TRBJ1-5; no clear D. CDR3 length: 13 residues. Trimming pared 4 bases from V and 10 bases from J, leaving 14 bases between. In germline, CDR1 is LGHDT, CDR2 YNNKEL (reference sequence). The CDR3 is CASSPNVGGPQHF. CDR3 coding DNA: TGTGCCAGCAGCCCCAACGTGGGTGGTCCCCAGCATTTT.

In its sample, this clonotype was seen a few times. The rearrangement uses TRBV27 and TRBJ2-1; TRBD2 agrees at 14 bases. The CDR3 spans 19 residues. CDR1 and CDR2 (germline): MNHEY, SMNVEV (reference sequence). Unmatched junction bases numbered 9, after V lost 5 bases and J lost 0 bases. As DNA, the CDR3 is TGTGCCAGCAGTCGGGGCTGGGGGACTAGCGGGAGCTCCTACAATGAGCAGTTCTTC. This codes for CASSRGWGTSGSSYNEQFF.

This clonotype was counted only a few times. The chain joins TRBV6-1 to TRBJ2-7; 14 nucleotides align to TRBD2. V was clipped by 7 bases and J by 4 bases; unmatched bases: 15. Germline V gives CDR1 MNHNS, CDR2 SASEGT. The CDR3 sequence is 18 residues long. The CDR3 spells CASTPVGGTSGRRYEQYF. In DNA, the CDR3 is TGTGCCAGCACCCCCGTAGGAGGGACTAGCGGGAGAAGATACGAGCAGTACTTC.

The chain uses TRBV7-2 and TRBJ2-5, with 9 bases matching TRBD2. This CDR3 comprises 14 residues. J lost 5 bases, V lost 4 bases, and 5 bases had no gene match. The germline gives CDR1 SGHTA, CDR2 FQGNSA. CDR3 residues: CASSYSGSGETQYF. The CDR3 DNA reads as TGTGCCAGCAGCTATAGCGGGAGCGGGGAGACCCAGTACTTC.

In this sample, this clonotype turned up a few times. The rearrangement joins TRBV12-3 or TRBV12-4 to TRBJ2-1; D is unresolved. The V end lost 3 bases, the J end lost 4 bases, and 16 bases lay between the germline ends. The CDR3 extends over 16 amino acids. The CDR3 DNA is TGTGCCAGCAGTTTGTATCGGTTAAGAGCGTACAATGAGCAGTTCTTC. The encoded protein is CASSLYRLRAYNEQFF.

This clonotype was counted only a few times. The chain combines TRBV6-5 with TRBJ2-1; TRBD2 agrees at 10 bases. This CDR3 comprises 17 residues. V lost 4 bases and J lost 0; bases outside the gene matches: 6. The germline V gene encodes CDR1 MNHEY and CDR2 SVGAGI. The CDR3 DNA follows: TGTGCCAGCAGTTCGCCTAGCGGGGGACGCTCCTACAATGAGCAGTTCTTC. Its translation is CASSSPSGGRSYNEQFF.

This clonotype was observed a handful of times. The rearrangement links TRBV20-1 to TRBJ2-5; D gene ambiguous. This CDR3 comprises 10 residues. V gave up 5 bases and J gave up 3 bases, with 4 bases separating them. Germline assignment: CDR1 DFQATT and CDR2 SNEGSKA (reference sequence). CDR3 coding DNA: TGCAGTGCTGGAAAAGAGACCCAGTACTTC. It specifies CSAGKETQYF.

This clonotype was seen only a few times. The chain links TRBV20-1 to TRBJ2-7; 11 positions agree with TRBD2. CDR3 length: 17 amino acids. Trimming removed 5 bases from V and 0 bases from J; junction bases left unmatched: 12. From germline, CDR1 is DFQATT and CDR2 SNEGSKA (reference sequence). The CDR3 reads CSAPPVLAGGSSYEQYF. The DNA for the CDR3 is TGCAGTGCTCCCCCCGTGTTAGCGGGGGGGAGCTCCTACGAGCAGTACTTC.

The V call is TRBV7-9, the J call TRBJ2-1; D is possibly TRBD2 (5 bases). Trimming pared 4 bases from V and 8 bases from J, leaving 15 bases between. Germline V lookup: CDR1 SEHNR, CDR2 FQNEAQ (reference sequence). The length of the CDR3 is 14 residues. The CDR3 here is CASSSRAAVHEQFF. Here the CDR3 DNA reads TGTGCCAGCAGCTCGAGGGCGGCGGTTCATGAGCAGTTCTTC.

This chain joins TRBV20-1 and TRBJ2-7, with 8 nucleotides matching TRBD1. The CDR3 contains 15 residues. V shed 3 bases and J 0 bases; nucleotides not matched to a gene: 7. CDR1 DFQATT and CDR2 SNEGSKA come from the germline V gene (reference sequence). The CDR3 sequence is CSARLQGGGSYEQYF. The DNA for the CDR3 is TGCAGTGCTAGGTTACAGGGGGGAGGCTCCTACGAGCAGTACTTC.

In its sample, this clonotype was seen a few times. The rearrangement joins TRBV10-3 to TRBJ1-1; D remains unclear. CDR1 and CDR2 (germline): ENHRY, SYGVKD. V lost 4 bases, J lost 3 bases, and 9 bases lay in between. CDR3 length equals 13 residues. CDR3 in DNA: TGTGCCATCAGTGGAATTGAATACACTGAAGCTTTCTTT. Translation gives CAISGIEYTEAFF.

This rearrangement joins TRBV20-1 to TRBJ2-7, with a possible D match to TRBD1 (6 bases). The CDR3 runs to 13 residues. The V end lost 6 bases, the J end lost 7 bases, and 19 bases lay between the germline ends. CDR1 and CDR2 (germline): DFQATT, SNEGSKA (reference sequence). The DNA for the CDR3 is TGCAGTGCGCCGCGCCAGGGGTCTGGAGAGCAGTACTTC. It specifies CSAPRQGSGEQYF.

Only a few counts were recorded for this clonotype. The chain employs TRBV29-1 and TRBJ2-2; 9 bases line up with TRBD2. This CDR3 has 16 amino acids. Germline V gene data show CDR1 as SQVTM and CDR2 as ANQGSEA. The ends lost 4 bases at V and 4 bases at J; junction bases unmatched: 10. The CDR3 loop reads CSVGGVTSGPTGELFF. In DNA form, the CDR3 reads TGCAGCGTTGGGGGGGTGACTAGCGGACCCACCGGGGAGCTGTTTTTT.

The table lists this clonotype with a few counts. The chain recombines TRBV7-7 with TRBJ2-2; D possibly matches TRBD1 or TRBD2 (5 bases each). V was clipped by 5 bases and J by 6 bases, with 10 bases between them. The CDR3 has 13 amino acids. Germline lookup yields CDR1 SSHAT and CDR2 FNYEAQ (reference sequence). The CDR3 sequence: CASSAMGAGELFF. The CDR3 DNA is TGTGCCAGCAGCGCAATGGGGGCCGGGGAGCTGTTTTTT.

J is TRBJ1-1 and V is TRBV12-3 or TRBV12-4; 7 positions match TRBD1. V dropped 2 bases and J dropped 11; count of bases not matched to a gene: 8. This CDR3 has 13 amino acids. The CDR3 DNA follows: TGTGCCAGCAGTTTAAAAGGGGGCCTCGGGGCTTTCTTT. As protein: CASSLKGGLGAFF.

This clonotype was recorded many times. This chain joins TRBV4-3 and TRBJ2-3, with 7 bases fitting TRBD1. V gave up 0 bases and J gave up 4 bases; unmatched junction bases: 4. The germline V gene encodes CDR1 LGHNA and CDR2 YSLEER. The CDR3 loop spans 15 amino acids. This CDR3 reads CASSQEAQGADTQYF. The CDR3 nucleotides are TGCGCCAGCAGCCAAGAAGCGCAGGGGGCAGATACGCAGTATTTT.

The genes are TRBV13 and TRBJ2-4; D ambiguous. This CDR3 region has 16 residues. Trimming removed 1 base at V and 0 bases at J, with 10 bases between. Germline lookup yields CDR1 PRHDT and CDR2 FYEKMQ (reference sequence). CDR3 sequence (DNA): TGTGCCAGCAGCTTAGAGTTATGGGGAGCCAAAAACATTCAGTACTTC. Translating gives CASSLELWGAKNIQYF.

The rearrangement joins TRBV12-3 or TRBV12-4 to TRBJ2-3; 7 bases are shared with TRBD2. The CDR3 sequence is 16 residues long. V lost 5 bases to trimming and J lost 2 bases; unmatched junction nucleotides: 10. The chain's CDR3 is CASSPSGAGNTDTQYF. The CDR3 DNA sequence: TGTGCCAGCAGTCCCAGCGGGGCGGGCAACACAGATACGCAGTATTTT.

The V and J genes are TRBV12-3 or TRBV12-4 and TRBJ2-1; 13 bases are shared with TRBD2. The CDR3 is made up of 18 amino acids. The CDR3 here is CTITIWRTSGSLYNEQFF. CDR3 bases: TGTACCATCACCATTTGGAGGACTAGCGGGAGTTTGTACAATGAGCAGTTCTTC.

V gene TRBV10-3 combines with J gene TRBJ2-5, with D unclear. The CDR3 covers 13 residues. Germline V gene sequence: CDR1 ENHRY, CDR2 SYGVKD. Trimming shortened V by 6 bases and J by 4 bases, and 12 bases separated the two germline ends. This CDR3 reads CAISEGWGETQYF. CDR3 bases: TGTGCCATCAGCGAAGGGTGGGGAGAGACCCAGTACTTC.

This clonotype occurred a few times. The chain employs TRBV3-1 and TRBJ1-6; D unresolved. The germline V gene has CDR1 LGHDT and CDR2 YNNKEL (reference sequence). CDR3 size: 12 residues. V was trimmed by 4 bases and J by 6 bases, leaving 4 bases between them. CDR3 bases: TGTGCCAGCAGCCGAGGTAATTCACCCCTCCACTTT. This encodes CASSRGNSPLHF.